The TCR beta chain described here comes from a study of T-cell reconstitution after alpha-beta-depleted transplantation in children. It was with unique molecular identifiers that the TCRbeta library was prepared. A single record per CDR3 protein comes from TCRdb applying MiXCR to the PCR reads. The repertoire holds about 540,000 distinct CDR3 sequences, with about 16% as singletons. This CDR3 has 16 amino acids. Germline CDR1 SGDLS, CDR2 YYNGEE. V was trimmed by 0 bases and J by 4 bases, leaving 16 bases between them. This clonotype has a handful of counts. This clonotype was obtained from a human donor who donated a stem cell graft to a child with acute lymphoblastic leukemia. Sequencing was performed on PBMCs from the stem cell graft donor, taken from the stem cell graft. The rearrangement links TRBV9 to TRBJ1-1; tentative D call: TRBD1 (5 bases). CDR3 loop: CASSVGSGGWVTEAFF. The CDR3 bases are TGTGCCAGCAGCGTAGGGTCCGGGGGATGGGTCACTGAAGCTTTCTTT.